The entry that follows covers one T cell receptor (beta chain) sequence. Its specificity is not known. This record comes from a study of CD8+ T cells in alopecia areata. Study-level background: A regimen of oral tofacitinib, 5 to 10 mg twice daily, was given to treated patients. Tofacitinib lasted 6 to 18 months, then 6 months off drug. Study conclusions and caveats: On tofacitinib, scalp clonality and expanded CD8+ clones among top 100 fell significantly.

After isolation, RNA underwent reverse transcription to generate cDNA as the sequencing template. Here immunoSEQ multiplex PCR was the method, and the copy in TCRdb shows in-frame clones only, minus some. The sample consists of fewer than 250,000 clones, more than 55% of them appearing once. The V and J ends lost 1 base and 4 bases respectively, with 7 bases between them. This CDR3 contains 14 residues. The germline V gene has CDR1 SGHTA and CDR2 FQGTGA. The treatment is: oral pan-JAK inhibitor, 5-10 mg twice daily. Sample: CD4+ T cells sorted from blood, taken around week 50, from a patient treated with tofacitinib. The TCR originated in a human donor with alopecia areata. The genes are TRBV7-3 and TRBJ2-2; tentatively, D is TRBD1 or TRBD2 (5 bases each). Here the CDR3 reads CASSLRDGTGELFF. In nucleotides, the CDR3 is TGTGCCAGCAGCTTAAGGGACGGCACCGGGGAGCTGTTTTTT. The full variable domain, its missing parts supplied by reference TRBV7-3 and TRBJ2-2, is GAGVSQTPSNKVTEKGKYVELRCDPISGHTALYWYRQSLGQGPEFLIYFQGTGAADDSGLPNDRFFAVRPEGSVSTLKIQRTERGDSAVYLCASSLRDGTGELFFGEGSRLTVL.